These T cell receptor beta chains were read from a single sample in a study of T cell responses to AZD1222 COVID-19 vaccine. Sequencing was performed with immunoSEQ multiplex PCR; in TCRdb, only in-frame clones are kept and a portion is missing. The sample carries some 79,000 clones, 80% to 90% recorded once. This specimen was peripheral blood, taken 28 days after the second AZD1222 dose. All receptors derive from an adult who received the AZD1222 COVID-19 vaccine. The CDR3 runs from the conserved cysteine through the conserved F or W. A D gene is named only where the DNA matches it firmly. Not all rows give a size; the values are once, few, many and, for expanded clones, a class.

length: 11; D: -; J: TRBJ1-3; V: TRBV12-3/TRBV12-4; size: once; CDR3: CASSSGNTIYF; DNA: TGTGCCAGCAGTTCTGGAAACACCATATATTTT
length: 15; D: -; J: TRBJ2-5; V: TRBV9; size: -; CDR3: CASSVGSLYQETQYF; DNA: TGTGCCAGCAGCGTAGGGAGCCTGTACCAAGAGACCCAGTACTTC
length: 17; D: TRBD2; J: TRBJ2-1; V: TRBV25-1; size: once; CDR3: CASGEPFLLAGDNEQFF; DNA: TGTGCCAGCGGGGAACCTTTTTTGCTAGCGGGAGACAATGAGCAGTTCTTC
length: 15; D: -; J: TRBJ1-5; V: TRBV4-3; size: -; CDR3: CASSQTVQGYQPQHF; DNA: TGCGCCAGCAGCCAAACTGTACAGGGATATCAGCCCCAGCATTTT
length: 16; D: TRBD2; J: TRBJ2-3; V: TRBV4-2; size: -; CDR3: CASSQVASGASDTQYF; DNA: TGTGCCAGCAGCCAAGTTGCTAGCGGTGCGTCAGATACGCAGTATTTT
length: 12; D: -; J: TRBJ1-1; V: TRBV12-3/TRBV12-4; size: -; CDR3: CASSLEGSEAFF; DNA: TGTGCCAGCAGTTTGGAGGGCTCTGAAGCTTTCTTT
length: 15; D: TRBD1; J: TRBJ1-1; V: TRBV19; size: few; CDR3: CASSMPRGLRTEAFF; DNA: TGTGCCAGTAGTATGCCCAGGGGGCTAAGGACTGAAGCTTTCTTT
length: 15; D: TRBD1; J: TRBJ1-5; V: TRBV5-6; size: medium-sized; CDR3: CASSLSYRGNQPQHF; DNA: TGTGCCAGCAGCTTATCCTACAGGGGGAATCAGCCCCAGCATTTT
length: 14; D: -; J: TRBJ2-2; V: TRBV28; size: -; CDR3: CASSLQPPNGELFF; DNA: TGTGCCAGCAGTTTACAGCCCCCGAACGGGGAGCTGTTTTTT
length: 16; D: -; J: TRBJ2-1; V: TRBV11-3; size: -; CDR3: CASSLRVSSAGNEQFF; DNA: TGTGCCAGCAGCTTAAGGGTCTCTAGCGCCGGTAATGAGCAGTTCTTC
length: 12; D: -; J: TRBJ1-1; V: TRBV10-3; size: -; CDR3: CAISPSNTEAFF; DNA: TGTGCCATCAGTCCCTCAAACACTGAAGCTTTCTTT
length: 15; D: -; J: TRBJ2-2; V: TRBV14; size: -; CDR3: CASSQFERSTGELFF; DNA: TGTGCCAGCAGCCAATTTGAGCGTAGCACCGGGGAGCTGTTTTTT
length: 17; D: TRBD2; J: TRBJ2-2; V: TRBV7-6; size: -; CDR3: CASSPTGSGKNTGELFF; DNA: TGTGCCAGCAGCCCGACGGGCAGCGGGAAGAACACCGGGGAGCTGTTTTTT
length: 17; D: -; J: TRBJ1-3; V: TRBV7-2; size: -; CDR3: CASSLGVGGRGGNTIYF; DNA: TGTGCCAGCAGCTTAGGAGTTGGGGGAAGGGGTGGAAACACCATATATTTT
length: 12; D: -; J: TRBJ1-2; V: TRBV7-9; size: -; CDR3: CASSLGALGYTF; DNA: TGTGCCAGCAGCTTAGGGGCTCTTGGCTACACCTTC
length: 17; D: -; J: TRBJ1-3; V: TRBV4-1; size: -; CDR3: CASSQWLDWGAGNTIYF; DNA: TGCGCCAGCAGCCAATGGCTGGACTGGGGAGCTGGAAACACCATATATTTT
length: 17; D: TRBD2; J: TRBJ2-2; V: TRBV4-3; size: -; CDR3: CASSHGLAGANTGELFF; DNA: TGCGCCAGCAGCCATGGACTAGCGGGGGCGAACACCGGGGAGCTGTTTTTT
length: 15; D: -; J: TRBJ2-2; V: TRBV7-2; size: -; CDR3: CASSLRGANTGELFF; DNA: TGTGCCAGCAGCTTGAGGGGGGCGAACACCGGGGAGCTGTTTTTT
length: 13; D: TRBD1; J: TRBJ1-5; V: TRBV2; size: many; CDR3: CASSGQENQPQHF; DNA: TGTGCCAGCTCTGGACAGGAAAATCAGCCCCAGCATTTT
length: 13; D: -; J: TRBJ2-2; V: TRBV19; size: few; CDR3: CASSINHNGELFF; DNA: TGTGCCAGTAGTATAAATCACAACGGGGAGCTGTTTTTT
length: 17; D: -; J: TRBJ2-1; V: TRBV11-2; size: -; CDR3: CASSPLGGAGAYNEQFF; DNA: TGTGCCAGCAGCCCCCTGGGAGGCGCTGGAGCCTACAATGAGCAGTTCTTC
length: 16; D: -; J: TRBJ1-2; V: TRBV19; size: medium-sized; CDR3: CASSYDDNRAPAGYTF; DNA: TGTGCCAGTAGTTACGATGACAACAGGGCTCCGGCAGGCTACACCTTC
length: 14; D: -; J: TRBJ1-2; V: TRBV7-9; size: -; CDR3: CASTPPGQNYGYTF; DNA: TGTGCCAGCACCCCGCCGGGACAAAACTATGGCTACACCTTC
length: 15; D: TRBD2; J: TRBJ2-1; V: TRBV5-6; size: -; CDR3: CASSLLAGGYNEQFF; DNA: TGTGCCAGCAGCTTGCTAGCGGGAGGATACAATGAGCAGTTCTTC
length: 13; D: TRBD1; J: TRBJ2-1; V: TRBV5-4; size: -; CDR3: CASSLPGGNEQFF; DNA: TGTGCCAGCAGCTTGCCAGGGGGAAATGAGCAGTTCTTC
length: 11; D: -; J: TRBJ2-1; V: TRBV29-1; size: -; CDR3: CSVEDSKRKFF; DNA: TGCAGCGTTGAAGATTCAAAGCGGAAGTTCTTC
length: 13; D: -; J: TRBJ2-2; V: TRBV9; size: few; CDR3: CASSVTVSGELFF; DNA: TGTGCCAGCAGCGTGACGGTATCCGGGGAGCTGTTTTTT
length: 14; D: -; J: TRBJ1-1; V: TRBV19; size: -; CDR3: CASREKWVNTEAFF; DNA: TGTGCCAGTAGAGAGAAATGGGTGAACACTGAAGCTTTCTTT
length: 14; D: -; J: TRBJ2-4; V: TRBV19; size: -; CDR3: CATLSVGAKNIQYF; DNA: TGTGCCACACTCTCAGTCGGAGCCAAAAACATTCAGTACTTC
length: 13; D: -; J: TRBJ2-5; V: TRBV14; size: -; CDR3: CASSPRNSETQYF; DNA: TGTGCCAGCAGCCCAAGAAATTCGGAGACCCAGTACTTC
length: 15; D: -; J: TRBJ1-4; V: TRBV14; size: -; CDR3: CASSPTGGVGEKLFF; DNA: TGTGCCAGCAGCCCGACTGGAGGGGTGGGTGAAAAACTGTTTTTT
length: 13; D: -; J: TRBJ1-6; V: TRBV29-1; size: -; CDR3: CSVGDSMNSPLHF; DNA: TGCAGCGTTGGGGACTCCATGAATTCACCCCTCCACTTT
length: 13; D: -; J: TRBJ1-1; V: TRBV12-3/TRBV12-4; size: -; CDR3: CASSPDRTLEAFF; DNA: TGTGCCAGCAGTCCAGACAGAACACTTGAAGCTTTCTTT
length: 13; D: -; J: TRBJ2-7; V: TRBV7-2; size: -; CDR3: CASSSVRSYEQYF; DNA: TGTGCCAGCAGCTCCGTGAGGTCGTACGAGCAGTACTTC
length: 14; D: -; J: TRBJ1-4; V: TRBV21-1; size: -; CDR3: CASSYRDRKEKLFF; DNA: TGTGCCAGCAGCTACCGGGACAGAAAGGAAAAACTGTTTTTT